The 14 T cell receptor beta chains below come from one sample, sequenced in a study of CD8 T cells in Susac syndrome. A quantity of 0.5 to 1 ug RNA underwent reverse transcription using random hexamers. Via MiXCR, TCRdb re-called the immunoSEQ multiplex PCR reads, giving one row per CDR3 protein. The sample has approximately 210,000 distinct CDR3 sequences, approximately 94% seen once; the top ten hold 0.15% to 0.2%. The sample consisted of CD4+ T cells from PBMCs. These receptors were collected from a human donor with Susac syndrome.

The rearrangement links TRBV2 to TRBJ1-2; 8 positions match TRBD1. The ends lost 4 bases at V and 7 bases at J; junction bases unmatched: 8. The CDR3 totals 14 residues. CDR1 and CDR2 (germline): SNHLY, FYNNEI. CDR3 loop: CASSGTGRNSGYTF. Written as DNA, the CDR3 is TGTGCCAGCAGTGGGACAGGGAGGAATAGTGGCTACACCTTC.

The chain combines TRBV29-1 with TRBJ2-1, with 8 positions matching TRBD2. Germline CDR1 SQVTM, CDR2 ANQGSEA. The V gene end was trimmed by 0 bases and the J gene end by 3 bases; junction bases not matched to a gene: 7. The CDR3 sequence is 16 residues long. The CDR3 reads CSVEDPGGPNYNEQFF. The CDR3 region has the DNA TGCAGCGTTGAAGATCCGGGAGGGCCTAACTACAATGAGCAGTTCTTC.

The chain employs TRBV19 and TRBJ2-7; 7 bases fit TRBD2. Germline values: CDR1 LNHDA, CDR2 SQIVND (reference sequence). V lost 6 bases, J lost 1 base, and 9 bases stayed unmatched. The CDR3 is made up of 15 amino acids. CDR3 in DNA: TGTGCCAGTAGGGGAACCGGGGGACTATCCTACGAGCAGTACTTC. Protein sequence: CASRGTGGLSYEQYF.

The chain recombines TRBV30 with TRBJ1-1, with D possibly matching TRBD1 (6 bases). V shed 7 bases and J shed 11 bases, with 17 bases lying between them. The CDR3 is 11 amino acids. The germline gives CDR1 GTSNPN, CDR2 SVGIG (reference sequence). This chain's CDR3 is CASGAGFGAFF. The CDR3 DNA sequence: TGTGCCTCGGGGGCTGGGTTCGGGGCTTTCTTT.

The CDR3 spells CSAPRGREETQYF. The CDR3 nucleotides are TGCAGTGCACCGAGGGGGCGGGAAGAGACCCAGTACTTC. This chain connects TRBV20-1 to TRBJ2-5; TRBD1 agrees at 7 bases. The germline V gene has CDR1 DFQATT and CDR2 SNEGSKA (reference sequence). Trimming removed 6 bases from V and 3 bases from J; junction bases left unmatched: 7. The CDR3 is 13 residues long.

The chain recombines TRBV28 with TRBJ1-6, with 8 bases identical to TRBD1. The germline gives CDR1 MDHEN, CDR2 SYDVKM. V shed 3 bases, J shed 9 bases, and the junction held 7 bases outside the gene matches. The CDR3 totals 15 residues. The CDR3 sequence is CASSLGDRGGSPLHF. The CDR3 DNA reads as TGTGCCAGCAGTTTGGGTGACAGGGGCGGTTCACCCCTCCACTTT.

The chain has TRBV20-1 and TRBJ1-1; 8 bases line up with TRBD1. V lost 1 base and J lost 1; bases outside the gene matches: 11. Germline-derived CDR1 and CDR2 are DFQATT and SNEGSKA (reference sequence). CDR3 size: 17 residues. CDR3 sequence reads: CSARGGSGGEQNTEAFF. CDR3 DNA: TGCAGTGCTAGAGGGGGATCAGGGGGCGAACAGAACACTGAAGCTTTCTTT.

This chain uses TRBV3-1 with TRBJ2-5, with 10 bases lining up with TRBD1. The CDR3 sequence is 15 residues long. With V trimmed by 4 bases and J by 4 bases, 6 bases remained unmatched. Per the germline V gene, CDR1 is LGHDT and CDR2 is YNNKEL (reference sequence). The CDR3 DNA sequence: TGTGCCAGCAGCCGGGGGACAGGGGTAAGAGAGACCCAGTACTTC. Residues: CASSRGTGVRETQYF.

The chain carries TRBV20-1 and TRBJ1-5, with TRBD1 matching 7 bases. The CDR3 is 13 amino acids. Germline V gene sequence: CDR1 DFQATT, CDR2 SNEGSKA (reference sequence). V was pared by 6 bases and J by 6 bases, with 8 bases of the junction left unmatched. CDR3 in amino acids: CSAIDRVGQPQHF. For the CDR3, the DNA is TGCAGTGCCATAGACAGGGTTGGTCAGCCCCAGCATTTT.

This clonotype appeared once. The chain employs TRBV20-1 and TRBJ1-5, with D perhaps matching TRBD1 (6 bases). The ends were cut back, 3 bases at V and 2 bases at J, with 23 bases in the middle. CDR1 and CDR2 from the germline V gene are DFQATT and SNEGSKA (reference sequence). The CDR3 extends over 18 amino acids. This CDR3 reads CSASLFGGSIPGNQPQHF. The CDR3 nucleotides read TGCAGTGCTAGCTTATTTGGGGGCAGCATCCCCGGCAATCAGCCCCAGCATTTT.

The chain combines TRBV12-3 or TRBV12-4 with TRBJ1-3; the D is unclear. V lost 11 bases to trimming and J lost 0 bases, with 8 bases between them. The length of the CDR3 is 12 residues. CDR3 DNA sequence: TGTGCCCACGGCTTCTCTGGAAACACCATATATTTT. It codes for CAHGFSGNTIYF.

This CDR3 is CASSASLDSYEQYF. The CDR3 region has the DNA TGTGCCAGCAGCGCCAGTTTGGACTCCTACGAGCAGTACTTC. The V and J genes are TRBV12-3 or TRBV12-4 and TRBJ2-7, with no clear D. CDR3 length equals 14 residues. The V end was cut by 6 bases, the J end by 0 bases, with 12 bases between.

The chain employs TRBV5-1 and TRBJ2-7; 8 positions match TRBD1. The CDR3 length is 13 residues. Looked up from germline, CDR1 is SGHRS and CDR2 is YFSETQ. V shed 6 bases and J 5 bases; nucleotides not matched to a gene: 7. As DNA, the CDR3 is TGCGCCAGCAATTCAGGGGGCGGCGACGAGCAGTACTTC. Translation: CASNSGGGDEQYF.

V usage is TRBV4-3 and J usage is TRBJ1-1; D unresolved. The CDR3 spans 13 residues. V was pared by 0 bases and J by 2 bases, with 4 bases between. Looked up from germline, CDR1 is LGHNA and CDR2 is YSLEER. CDR3 region: CASSQETNTEAFF. The CDR3 DNA sequence: TGCGCCAGCAGCCAAGAAACAAACACTGAAGCTTTCTTT.